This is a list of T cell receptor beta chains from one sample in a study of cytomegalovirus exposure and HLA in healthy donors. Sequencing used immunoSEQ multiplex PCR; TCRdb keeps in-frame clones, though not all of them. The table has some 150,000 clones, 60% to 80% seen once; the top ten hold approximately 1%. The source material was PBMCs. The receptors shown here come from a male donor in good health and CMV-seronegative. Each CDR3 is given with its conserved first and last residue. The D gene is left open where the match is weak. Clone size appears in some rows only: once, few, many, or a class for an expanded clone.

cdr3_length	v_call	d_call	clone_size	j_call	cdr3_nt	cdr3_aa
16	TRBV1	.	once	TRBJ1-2	TGCACCAGCAGCCTAGCGTTGGGGGGGCGATACTATGGCTACACCTTC	CTSSLALGGRYYGYTF
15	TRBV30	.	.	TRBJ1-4	TGTGCCTGGAGTACACGGGAGGGGGGCGATGAAAAACTGTTTTTT	CAWSTREGGDEKLFF
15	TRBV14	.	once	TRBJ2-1	TGTGCCAGCAGCGCACGAGGACAGAGCTACAATGAGCAGTTCTTC	CASSARGQSYNEQFF
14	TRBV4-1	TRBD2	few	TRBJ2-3	TGCGCCAGCAGCCCAGGACTAGGACCAGATACGCAGTATTTT	CASSPGLGPDTQYF
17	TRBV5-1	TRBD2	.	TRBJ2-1	TGCGCCAGCGGGTCACTAGCGGGGGCCTTGGTTGACAATGAGCAGTTCTTC	CASGSLAGALVDNEQFF
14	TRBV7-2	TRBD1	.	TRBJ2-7	TGTGCCAGCAGCTCCGGACAGGGGGCCTACGAGCAGTACTTC	CASSSGQGAYEQYF
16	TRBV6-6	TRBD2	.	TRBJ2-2	TGTGCCAGCGGGCTAGCGGGGGGCTCGAACACCGGGGAGCTGTTTTTT	CASGLAGGSNTGELFF
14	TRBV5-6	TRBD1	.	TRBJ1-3	TGTGCCAGCAGGCGACAGGGCTCTGGAAACACCATATATTTT	CASRRQGSGNTIYF
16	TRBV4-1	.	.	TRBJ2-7	TGCGCCAGCAGCCTAAGATCCTCGGGGGATGGGACCGAGCAGTACTTC	CASSLRSSGDGTEQYF
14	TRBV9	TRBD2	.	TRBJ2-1	TGTGCCAGCGCTAGCGGGGCCGATTACAATGAGCAGCTCTTC	CASASGADYNEQLF
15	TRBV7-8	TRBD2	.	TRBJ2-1	TGTGCCAGCAGCTGGCTAGCGGACTCCTACAATGAGCAGTTCTTC	CASSWLADSYNEQFF
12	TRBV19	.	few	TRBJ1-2	TGTGCCAGTAGTCCTAGACCCTATGGCTACACCTTC	CASSPRPYGYTF
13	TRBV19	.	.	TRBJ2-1	TGTGCCAGTAGGGCTAGCCTTTACAATGAGCAGTTCTTC	CASRASLYNEQFF
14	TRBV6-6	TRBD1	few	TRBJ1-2	TGTGCCAGCATCGATCCGGGACAGGATAATGGCTACACCTTC	CASIDPGQDNGYTF
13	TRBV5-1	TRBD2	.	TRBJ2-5	TGCGCCAGCAGCTGGGGGGGGGACCTTGAGCAGTACTTC	CASSWGGDLEQYF
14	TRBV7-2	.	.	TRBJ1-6	TGTGCCAGCAGCCGGGTAGAGGGAGATTCACCCCTCCACTTT	CASSRVEGDSPLHF
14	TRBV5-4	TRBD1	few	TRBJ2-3	TGTGCCTACCGGCGGGACAGGAGCTCAGATACGCAGTATTTT	CAYRRDRSSDTQYF
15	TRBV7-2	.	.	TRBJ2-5	TGTGCCAGCAGCTTAGCGAACAGGGTGGGAGAGACCCAGTACTTC	CASSLANRVGETQYF
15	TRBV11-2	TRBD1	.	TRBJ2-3	TGTGCCAGCAGCAACGGACAGGGTGCGACAGATACGCAGTATTTT	CASSNGQGATDTQYF
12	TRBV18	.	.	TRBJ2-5	TGTGCCAGCTCAACGCTCGGACAGAACGAGTACTTC	CASSTLGQNEYF
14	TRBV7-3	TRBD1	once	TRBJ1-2	TGTGCCAGCAGCTACGGGACAGGGGGAGAAGGCTACACCTTC	CASSYGTGGEGYTF
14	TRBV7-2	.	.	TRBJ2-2	TGTGCCAGCAGCTTTGGACTGAACACCGGGGAGCTGTTTTTT	CASSFGLNTGELFF
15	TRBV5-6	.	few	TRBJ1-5	TGTGCCAGCAGCTTTGGAGGGTGCTGCAATCAGCCCCAGCATTTT	CASSFGGCCNQPQHF
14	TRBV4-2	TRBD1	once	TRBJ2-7	TGTGCCAGCAGCCGTGGGGACAGGCCCTACGAGCAGTACTTC	CASSRGDRPYEQYF
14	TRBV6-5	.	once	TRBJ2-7	TGTGCCAGCAGTTACGGGCAGGGGTCCTACGAGCAGTACTTC	CASSYGQGSYEQYF
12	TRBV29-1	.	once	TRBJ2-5	TGCAGCGTTGAACGCCGCGGGGAGACCCAGTACTTC	CSVERRGETQYF
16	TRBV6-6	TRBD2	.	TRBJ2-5	TGTGCCAGCAGTCGCGGGGCGGGGGGGCCCGAGAAGACCCAGTACTTC	CASSRGAGGPEKTQYF
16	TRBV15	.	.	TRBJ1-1	TGTGCCACCAGCAGAGATGGGGAGGGATTTTCCACTGAAGCTTTCTTT	CATSRDGEGFSTEAFF
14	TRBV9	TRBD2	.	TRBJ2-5	TGTGCCAGCAGCGTAGCGGGGGGGGGTGAGACCCAGTACTTC	CASSVAGGGETQYF
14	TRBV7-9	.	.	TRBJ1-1	TGTGCCAGCAGCCCCTCGACAGTGAACACTGAAGCTTTCTTT	CASSPSTVNTEAFF
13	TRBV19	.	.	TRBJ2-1	TGTGCCAGTAGTATGGCCAGGGCGAATGAGCAGTTCTTC	CASSMARANEQFF
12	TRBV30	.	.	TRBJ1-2	TGTGCCTGGAGTGTATCCGTCTATGGCTACACCTTC	CAWSVSVYGYTF
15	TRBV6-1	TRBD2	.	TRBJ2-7	TGTGCCAGCAGTTCCCTCCGGGCGGGAGAGGACGAGCAGTACTTC	CASSSLRAGEDEQYF
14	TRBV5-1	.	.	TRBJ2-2	TGCGCCAGCAGCTTTGGGGCGAGCACCGGGGAGCTGTTTTTT	CASSFGASTGELFF
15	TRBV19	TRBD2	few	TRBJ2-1	TGTGCCAGTAGCGCACGGGGGGGGGCCTACAATGAGCAGTTCTTC	CASSARGGAYNEQFF
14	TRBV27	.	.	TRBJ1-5	TGTGCCAGCAGCCCGGGGGTGAGCAATCAGCCCCAGCATTTT	CASSPGVSNQPQHF
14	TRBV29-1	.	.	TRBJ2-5	TGCAGCGGATCCACGCAGGTTGTCCAAGAGACCCAGTACTTC	CSGSTQVVQETQYF
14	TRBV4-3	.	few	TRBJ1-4	TGCGCCAGCAGCCTCCTAGGAACTAATGAAAAACTGTTTTTT	CASSLLGTNEKLFF
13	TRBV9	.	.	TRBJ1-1	TGTGCCAGCAGCGCGACAGTACACACTGAAGCTTTCTTT	CASSATVHTEAFF
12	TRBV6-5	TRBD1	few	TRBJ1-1	TGTGCCAGCAGATCCTACAGGGGGGAAGCTTTCTTT	CASRSYRGEAFF
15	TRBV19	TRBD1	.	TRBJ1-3	TGTGCCAGTAGACCGGGACAGGGTGCCGGAAACGCCATATATTTT	CASRPGQGAGNAIYF
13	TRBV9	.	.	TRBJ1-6	TGTGCCAGCAGAACATCGGGGGATTCACCCCTCCACTTT	CASRTSGDSPLHF
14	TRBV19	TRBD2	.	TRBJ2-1	TGTGCCAGTACCTACGGGGGGGCCTGGGATGAGCAGTTCTTC	CASTYGGAWDEQFF
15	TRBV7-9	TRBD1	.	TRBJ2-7	TGTGCCAGCAGCTTAGCTCAGGGGGCGTACTACGAGCAGTACTTC	CASSLAQGAYYEQYF
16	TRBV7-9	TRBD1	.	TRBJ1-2	TGTGCCAGCAGCTTAGCGGGGGGACAGGGGAGCTATGGCTACACCTTC	CASSLAGGQGSYGYTF
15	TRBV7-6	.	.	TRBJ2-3	TGTGCCAGCAGCTTAGTGGGGGGGCGGCCAGATACGCAGTATTTT	CASSLVGGRPDTQYF
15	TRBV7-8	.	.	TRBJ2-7	TGTGCCAGCAGCCCTATGGCAGGGGGGTCCTACGAGCAGTACTTC	CASSPMAGGSYEQYF
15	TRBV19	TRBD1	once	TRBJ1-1	TGTGCCAGTAGTACTGGACAGGGGGCGTACACTGAAGCTTTCTTT	CASSTGQGAYTEAFF
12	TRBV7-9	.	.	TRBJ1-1	TGTGCCAGCAGAGGGGGGAACACTGAAGCTTTCTTT	CASRGGNTEAFF
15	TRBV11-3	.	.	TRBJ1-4	TGTGCCAGCAGCATCTCGACAAAGACTAATGAAAAACTGTTTTTT	CASSISTKTNEKLFF
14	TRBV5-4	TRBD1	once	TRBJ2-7	TGTGCCAGCAGAGATCGGGACAGGGGCTACGAGCAGTACTTC	CASRDRDRGYEQYF
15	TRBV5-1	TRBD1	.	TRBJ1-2	TGCGCCAGCAGCCTGGGGACAGCGACCGTCTATGGCTACACCTTC	CASSLGTATVYGYTF
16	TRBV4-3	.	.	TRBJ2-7	TGCGCCAGCAGCCAAGATCAGGTCGCGGGGAGGCCCGAGCAGTACTTC	CASSQDQVAGRPEQYF
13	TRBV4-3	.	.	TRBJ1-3	TGCGCCAGCAGGCCTAACTCTGGAAACACCATATATTTT	CASRPNSGNTIYF
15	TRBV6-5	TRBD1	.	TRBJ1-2	TGTGCCAGCAGACCCGGACAGGGCCCCGTCTATGGCTACACCTTC	CASRPGQGPVYGYTF